This TCR beta chain was observed in a study of T cells in Graves' hyperthyroidism and ophthalmopathy. Whole-study context: Peripheral blood samples were taken at initial diagnosis, prior to any treatment.

In the ophthalmopathy cohort, Clinical Activity Score was at least 3, NOSPECS grade at least 4, and duration under 3 months. This sample holds PBMCs from 9.5 to 10 ml fresh peripheral blood. This clonotype showed up many times. The antigen is not known. Researchers amplified the TCR beta CDR3 regions from RNA transcripts. First-round RT-PCR with HTBI primers amplified the TCR CDR3 region. TCRdb re-called the multiplex PCR reads through MiXCR, storing one row per CDR3 protein. The repertoire holds 330,000 or so distinct CDR3 sequences, with over 15% as singletons. Regarding the study as a whole: Within blood appeared most thyroid clonotypes that had expanded above 0.001.

Germline lookup yields CDR1 DFQATT and CDR2 SNEGSKA (reference sequence). V gave up 8 bases and J gave up 2 bases, with 9 bases separating them. This CDR3 is built from 11 residues. This receptor was identified in a woman between 40 and 50 years old with Graves' ophthalmopathy. Material: blood. The V and J genes are TRBV20-1 and TRBJ2-5, with D possibly matching TRBD1 (6 bases). The CDR3 loop is CSNRDQETQYF. The CDR3 DNA follows: TGCAGTAACAGGGATCAAGAGACCCAGTACTTC.